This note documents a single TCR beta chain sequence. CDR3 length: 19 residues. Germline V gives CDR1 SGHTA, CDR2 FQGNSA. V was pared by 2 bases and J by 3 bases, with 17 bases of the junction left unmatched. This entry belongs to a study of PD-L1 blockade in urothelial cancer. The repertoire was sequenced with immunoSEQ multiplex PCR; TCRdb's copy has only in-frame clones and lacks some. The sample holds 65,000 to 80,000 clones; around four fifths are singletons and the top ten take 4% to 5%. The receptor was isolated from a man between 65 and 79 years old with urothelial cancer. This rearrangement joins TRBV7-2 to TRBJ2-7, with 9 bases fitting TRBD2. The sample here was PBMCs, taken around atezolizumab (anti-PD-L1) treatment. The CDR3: CASSLLVSRIAGVVYEQYF. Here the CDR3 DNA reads TGTGCCAGCAGCTTATTGGTCTCCAGAATAGCGGGAGTGGTCTACGAGCAGTACTTC.